This T cell receptor beta chain was recovered during a study of cytotoxic CD8 clonotypes in ibrutinib-treated CLL. Study-level information: Among patients, around 25 responded partially and 2 completely; roughly 14 then stayed remitted and roughly 12 progressed after median roughly 73 months. Response samples were taken after a median of approximately 11 months on treatment, range 6 to 36. Across samples, productive templates numbered roughly 230,000 and productive rearrangements reached 94,082 on average. Overall study results and limits: Clonality went higher at ibrutinib response and then dropped back toward baseline at progression.

Generated by immunoSEQ multiplex PCR, the TCRdb table keeps only in-frame clones and is missing some. This table has around 330,000 clones, over 60% appearing once. The V end was cut by 3 bases, the J end by 4 bases, with 6 bases between. The CDR3 loop spans 12 amino acids. CDR1 and CDR2 from the germline V gene are SNHLY and FYNNEI. A few counts support this clone. Its antigen is as yet unknown. The receptor was derived from a human donor with chronic lymphocytic leukemia. The source material was PBMCs, sampled after 36 months of ibrutinib treatment. The chain carries TRBV2 and TRBJ1-2; D not resolved. CDR3 protein: CASSEYGYGYTF. The CDR3 DNA follows: TGTGCCAGCAGTGAGTATGGCTATGGCTACACCTTC.